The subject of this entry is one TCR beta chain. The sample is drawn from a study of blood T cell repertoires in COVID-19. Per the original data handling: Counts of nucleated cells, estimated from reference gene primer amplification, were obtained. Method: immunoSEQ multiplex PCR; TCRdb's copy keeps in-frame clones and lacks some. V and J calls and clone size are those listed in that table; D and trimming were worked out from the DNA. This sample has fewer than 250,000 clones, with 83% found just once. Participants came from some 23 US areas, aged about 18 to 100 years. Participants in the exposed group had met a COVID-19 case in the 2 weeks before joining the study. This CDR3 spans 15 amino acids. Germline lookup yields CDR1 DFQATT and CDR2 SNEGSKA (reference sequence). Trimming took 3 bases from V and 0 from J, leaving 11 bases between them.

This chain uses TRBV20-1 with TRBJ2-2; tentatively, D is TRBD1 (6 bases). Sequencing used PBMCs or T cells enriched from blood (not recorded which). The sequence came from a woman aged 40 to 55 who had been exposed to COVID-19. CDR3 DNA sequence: TGCAGTGCTAGTGCGACAGGTTCGAACACCGGGGAGCTGTTTTTT. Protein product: CSASATGSNTGELFF.